One and the same sample provided the 27 T cell receptor beta chains below, sequenced in a study of T cell repertoires in cytomegalovirus infection. TCRdb passed the reads through MiXCR, listing each CDR3 protein once. The repertoire holds around 800,000 distinct CDR3 sequences, with over 25% as singletons. Their antigens remain unidentified. Material: cultured CD8+ T cells from PBMCs, obtained from culture after CMV antigen stimulation. The receptors were gathered from a human donor in good health (CMV status not recorded). Some clones in this sample may be carry-over from other donors' samples.

The CDR3 DNA reads TGTGCCACCAGTGACCGGGACAGCTCCTACAATGAGCAGTTCTTC. Its translation is CATSDRDSSYNEQFF. The J gene is TRBJ2-1, the V gene TRBV24-1, with 7 bases lining up with TRBD1. V lost 4 bases and J lost 0; bases outside the gene matches: 2. The CDR3 sequence is 15 residues long. CDR1 is KGHDR and CDR2 is SFDVKD in the germline V gene.

The genes are TRBV20-1 and TRBJ2-3; D unclear. Germline-derived CDR1 and CDR2 are DFQATT and SNEGSKA (reference sequence). V was clipped by 5 bases and J by 6 bases, with 9 bases between them. The CDR3 extends over 11 amino acids. CDR3 sequence (DNA): TGCAGTGCTCTAAGGATGGATACGCAGTATTTT. Protein: CSALRMDTQYF.

This clonotype was observed a few times. This chain connects TRBV6-5 to TRBJ2-1; a weak D match, TRBD1 (5 bases). Looked up from germline, CDR1 is MNHEY and CDR2 is SVGAGI. Trimming removed 0 bases from V and 0 bases from J, with 12 bases in between. The CDR3 totals 17 residues. In DNA form, the CDR3 reads TGTGCCAGCAGTTACTCGTTTGTGGGGCCCTCCTACAATGAGCAGTTCTTC. Protein: CASSYSFVGPSYNEQFF.

The chain carries TRBV6-6 and TRBJ1-3, with no clear D. The germline V gene has CDR1 MNHNY and CDR2 SVGAGI (reference sequence). V lost 4 bases to trimming and J lost 11 bases, with 9 bases between them. The CDR3 spans 11 residues. CDR3 sequence reads: CASSFGDAIYF. The CDR3 DNA sequence: TGTGCCAGCAGTTTCGGAGACGCCATATATTTT.

The CDR3 nucleotides are TGCGCCAGCAGCCATGAGACCGGGACAGCAAACACTGAAGCTTTCTTT. It codes for CASSHETGTANTEAFF. The V call is TRBV4-1, the J call TRBJ1-1; 7 positions match TRBD1. The CDR3 runs 16 residues. V lost 3 bases and J lost 2; bases outside the gene matches: 9. Germline V gene sequence: CDR1 MGHRA, CDR2 YSYEKL.

This rearrangement joins TRBV27 to TRBJ2-3; possible D gene TRBD1, 5 bases. Germline values: CDR1 MNHEY, CDR2 SMNVEV (reference sequence). The CDR3 is made up of 14 amino acids. V dropped 8 bases and J dropped 2 bases, with 14 bases sitting between them. CDR3 sequence (DNA): TGTGCCAGCTACGACAGACGACCCACAGATACGCAGTATTTT. This encodes CASYDRRPTDTQYF.

J is TRBJ2-1 and V is TRBV2; D is possibly TRBD2 (5 bases). The CDR3 is made up of 15 amino acids. Trimming removed 8 bases at V and 6 bases at J, with 20 bases between. Germline V gene data show CDR1 as SNHLY and CDR2 as FYNNEI. CDR3 sequence reads: CASVPPPGNLNEQFF. DNA for the CDR3: TGTGCCAGCGTCCCACCACCGGGAAACCTCAATGAGCAGTTCTTC.

To note about this clonotype: This may stem from a read error, because a much larger clone lies one nucleotide away. The chain is built from TRBV7-2 and TRBJ2-5; a possible D gene is TRBD1 (5 bases). The CDR3 has 14 residues. V was trimmed by 5 bases and J by 5 bases, leaving 15 bases between them. CDR1 is SGHTA, CDR2 FQGNSA, per germline. The CDR3 loop is CASSPVGARETQYF. The CDR3 coding sequence is TGTGCCAGCAGCCCTGTTGGGGCGAGGGAGACCCAGTACTTC. Using reference TRBV7-2 and TRBJ2-5 for the parts outside the CDR3, the full variable domain is GAGVSQSPSNKVTEKGKDVELRCDPISGHTALYWYRQSLGQGLEFLIYFQGNSAPDKSGLPSDRFSAERTGGSVSTLTIQRTQQEDSAVYLCASSPVGARETQYFGPGTRLLVL.

A note on this clonotype: This may come from a read error, since a much larger clone is one base off. The genes are TRBV7-9 and TRBJ1-4, with TRBD1 matching 7 bases. There are 14 residues in the CDR3. The germline gives CDR1 SEHNR, CDR2 FQNEAQ (reference sequence). The CDR3 bases are TGTACCAGCAGCTTAGTCGGGACAGACGAAAAACTGTTTTTT. Its protein is CTSSLVGTDEKLFF.

The rearrangement links TRBV27 to TRBJ1-5; 9 bases fit TRBD1. CDR1 is MNHEY and CDR2 is SMNVEV in the germline V gene (reference sequence). This CDR3 region has 14 residues. The V segment lost 5 bases and the J segment 6 bases; nucleotides outside the gene matches: 5. The CDR3, as DNA: TGTGCCAGCAGTCACACAGGGGGCCCTCAGCCCCAGCATTTT. It yields the protein CASSHTGGPQPQHF.

V gene TRBV7-3 combines with J gene TRBJ1-2; 8 bases agree with TRBD1. This CDR3 comprises 14 residues. Germline assignment: CDR1 SGHTA and CDR2 FQGTGA. CDR3 in DNA: TGTGCAAGCCCCTCCCAGGACAGGGCGGATGGCTACACCTTC. It translates to CASPSQDRADGYTF.

This clonotype has a count of ten or more. The CDR3 loop reads CASSRQGSSYNSPLHF. The CDR3 coding sequence is TGTGCCAGCAGCCGACAGGGGAGCTCCTATAATTCACCCCTCCACTTT. This sequence joins TRBV12-3 or TRBV12-4 and TRBJ1-6, with TRBD1 matching 8 bases. This CDR3 has 16 residues. Unmatched junction bases numbered 4, after V lost 6 bases and J lost 0 bases.

A remark on this clonotype: Its ends do not fully match the called genes, so a read error is possible. The V gene is TRBV12-3 or TRBV12-4, the J gene TRBJ2-1, with TRBD1 matching over 8 bases. CDR3 length: 16 amino acids. CDR3: CASSPPLDRVYNELFF. DNA for the CDR3: TGTGCCAGCAGTCCCCCATTGGACAGGGTCTACAATGAGCTGTTCTTC.

This clonotype appeared a few times. This rearrangement joins TRBV7-9 to TRBJ1-2, with 7 bases matching TRBD1. This CDR3 is 16 amino acids long. CDR1 and CDR2 from the germline V gene are SEHNR and FQNEAQ (reference sequence). J was trimmed by 5 bases and V by 0 bases; bases with no gene match: 9. CDR3 DNA sequence: TGTGCCAGCAGCTTAGCCTCTCAGAACAGGGGATATGGCTACACCTTC. Translating it yields CASSLASQNRGYGYTF. The whole variable domain, filled in from reference TRBV7-9 and TRBJ1-2, reads DTGVSQNPRHKITKRGQNVTFRCDPISEHNRLYWYRQTLGQGPEFLTYFQNEAQLEKSRLLSDRFSAERPKGSFSTLEIQRTEQGDSAMYLCASSLASQNRGYGYTFGSGTRLTVV.

The chain recombines TRBV24-1 with TRBJ1-5; the D gene is possibly TRBD1 (6 bases). CDR3 length: 15 amino acids. Between the trimmed V and J ends, which lost 4 bases and 3 bases, there was a span of 12 bases. The V gene's germline CDR1 is KGHDR and CDR2 SFDVKD. The CDR3 nucleotides are TGTGCCACCAGTGACGCGACAGGACCCAATCAGCCCCAGCATTTT. Its translation is CATSDATGPNQPQHF.

This clonotype was picked up one time. The rearrangement joins TRBV24-1 to TRBJ2-1; no firm D call. Germline V CDR1 and CDR2: KGHDR, SFDVKD. The CDR3 loop spans 14 amino acids. V was cut by 6 bases and J by 2 bases, with 10 bases left in between. The CDR3 here is CATSSPGAYNEQFF. CDR3 bases: TGTGCCACCAGTTCTCCTGGGGCCTACAATGAGCAGTTCTTC.

This clonotype turned up a few times. The chain links TRBV4-1 to TRBJ2-1; TRBD2 agrees at 10 bases. The CDR3 sequence is 18 residues long. The V gene end was trimmed by 0 bases and the J gene end by 7 bases; junction bases not matched to a gene: 12. Germline CDR1 and CDR2: MGHRA and YSYEKL. CDR3 nucleotide sequence: TGCGCCAGCAGCCAAGATCCCATGGAAGCGGGGGGGTGGAATGAGCAGTTCTTC. It is translated as CASSQDPMEAGGWNEQFF.

This clonotype has a single count. The chain uses TRBV7-3 and TRBJ2-5, with D possibly matching TRBD2 (6 bases). Trimming stripped 2 bases from V and 5 bases from J, with 15 bases between. The CDR3 runs 15 residues. Germline V gene lookup returns CDR1 SGHTA and CDR2 FQGTGA. CDR3 protein: CASSLLSLAGETQYF. CDR3 DNA sequence: TGTGCCAGCAGCTTACTATCACTAGCTGGGGAGACCCAGTACTTC.

In its sample, this clonotype was seen many times. The V and J genes are TRBV7-8 and TRBJ2-1, with D tentatively TRBD1 or TRBD2 (5 bases each). Germline-derived CDR1 and CDR2 are SGHVS and FQNEAQ. Trimming left V 1 base short and J 7 bases short, with 17 bases between. CDR3 size: 16 residues. The CDR3 bases are TGTGCCAGCAGCTTAGGCGGGCAGTGGGACCCAAATGAGCAGTTCTTC. Residues: CASSLGGQWDPNEQFF. Looking up the rest from reference TRBV7-8 and TRBJ2-1 gives the full variable domain: GAGVSQSPRYKVAKRGQDVALRCDPISGHVSLFWYQQALGQGPEFLTYFQNEAQLDKSGLPSDRFFAERPEGSVSTLKIQRTQQEDSAVYLCASSLGGQWDPNEQFFGPGTRLTVL.

The rearrangement links TRBV6-1 to TRBJ2-2; a possible D gene is TRBD1 (5 bases). Germline-derived CDR1 and CDR2 are MNHNS and SASEGT. The CDR3 is made up of 14 amino acids. Trimming stripped 6 bases from V and 9 bases from J, with 17 bases between. As DNA, the CDR3 is TGTGCCAGCAGCACGACAGAACTTGTCCGGGAGCTGTTTTTT. Its translation: CASSTTELVRELFF.

The chain joins TRBV19 to TRBJ1-2; no firm D call. V was trimmed by 7 bases and J by 0 bases, leaving 9 bases between them. The CDR3 is made up of 13 amino acids. The germline V gene encodes CDR1 LNHDA and CDR2 SQIVND (reference sequence). Here the CDR3 DNA reads TGTGCCAGTACCGACGGCGCTAACTATGGCTACACCTTC. This translates into CASTDGANYGYTF. Variable domain in full (rest from reference TRBV19 and TRBJ1-2): DGGITQSPKYLFRKEGQNVTLSCEQNLNHDAMYWYRQDPGQGLRLIYYSQIVNDFQKGDIAEGYSVSREKKESFPLTVTSAQKNPTAFYLCASTDGANYGYTFGSGTRLTVV.

The table lists this clonotype with a few counts. V usage is TRBV19 and J usage is TRBJ1-2, with TRBD1 as a possible D gene (6 bases). The germline CDR1 and CDR2 sequences are LNHDA and SQIVND (reference sequence). The CDR3 contains 14 residues. The V and J ends lost 3 bases and 8 bases respectively, with 16 bases between them. CDR3 region: CASSIWDIQWGYTF. For the CDR3, the DNA is TGTGCCAGTAGTATTTGGGACATCCAGTGGGGCTACACCTTC. Full variable domain (remainder filled in from reference TRBV19 and TRBJ1-2): DGGITQSPKYLFRKEGQNVTLSCEQNLNHDAMYWYRQDPGQGLRLIYYSQIVNDFQKGDIAEGYSVSREKKESFPLTVTSAQKNPTAFYLCASSIWDIQWGYTFGSGTRLTVV.

The V call is TRBV7-6, the J call TRBJ1-2; D uncertain. Between the trimmed V and J ends, which lost 5 bases and 5 bases, there was a span of 9 bases. The CDR3 is made up of 12 amino acids. In germline, CDR1 is SGHVS, CDR2 FNYEAQ. CDR3 bases: TGTGCCAGCAGCCTGACAAATTATGGCTACACCTTC. This encodes CASSLTNYGYTF. Filled out from reference TRBV7-6 and TRBJ1-2, the complete variable domain reads GAGVSQSPRYKVTKRGQDVALRCDPISGHVSLYWYRQALGQGPEFLTYFNYEAQQDKSGLPNDRFSAERPEGSISTLTIQRTEQRDSAMYRCASSLTNYGYTFGSGTRLTVV.

This clonotype was counted only a few times. The chain uses TRBV6-1 and TRBJ2-2, with 8 bases lining up with TRBD1. Germline CDR1 is MNHNS and CDR2 is SASEGT. This CDR3 has 16 amino acids. The V segment lost 3 bases and the J segment 4 bases; nucleotides outside the gene matches: 7. CDR3 DNA: TGTGCCAGCAGTGAGGTGGAACAGGGGGGCACCGGGGAGCTGTTTTTT. Its protein is CASSEVEQGGTGELFF.

As for this clonotype: A much larger clone lies a single base off, so this may be a read error. The J gene is TRBJ1-1, the V gene TRBV7-6, with D tentatively TRBD1 (5 bases). Germline CDR1 SGHVS, CDR2 FNYEAQ. The CDR3 loop spans 13 amino acids. CDR3 bases: TGTGCCTTGACTTACCGGGACTCCACTGAAGCTTGCTTT. Translating it yields CALTYRDSTEACF. Using reference TRBV7-6 and TRBJ1-1 for the parts outside the CDR3, the full variable domain is GAGVSQSPRYKVTKRGQDVALRCDPISGHVSLYWYRQALGQGPEFLTYFNYEAQQDKSGLPNDRFSAERPEGSISTLTIQRTEQRDSAMYRCALTYRDSTEACFGQGTRLTVV.

This clonotype was seen more than once but under ten times. The V call is TRBV7-9, the J call TRBJ2-1; D not resolved. Trimming stripped 5 bases from V and 8 bases from J, with 4 bases between. This CDR3 has 10 amino acids. The germline CDR1 and CDR2 sequences are SEHNR and FQNEAQ (reference sequence). The CDR3 sequence: CASSPHEQFF. CDR3 in DNA: TGTGCCAGCAGCCCACATGAGCAGTTCTTC.

CDR3 region: CASSQVVQETQYF. In DNA, the CDR3 is TGCGCCAGCAGCCAAGTAGTCCAAGAGACCCAGTACTTC. V is TRBV4-1 and J is TRBJ2-5; D gene ambiguous. CDR3 size: 13 residues. CDR1 and CDR2 (germline): MGHRA, YSYEKL. V lost 1 base and J 1 base, leaving 4 bases between the germline ends.